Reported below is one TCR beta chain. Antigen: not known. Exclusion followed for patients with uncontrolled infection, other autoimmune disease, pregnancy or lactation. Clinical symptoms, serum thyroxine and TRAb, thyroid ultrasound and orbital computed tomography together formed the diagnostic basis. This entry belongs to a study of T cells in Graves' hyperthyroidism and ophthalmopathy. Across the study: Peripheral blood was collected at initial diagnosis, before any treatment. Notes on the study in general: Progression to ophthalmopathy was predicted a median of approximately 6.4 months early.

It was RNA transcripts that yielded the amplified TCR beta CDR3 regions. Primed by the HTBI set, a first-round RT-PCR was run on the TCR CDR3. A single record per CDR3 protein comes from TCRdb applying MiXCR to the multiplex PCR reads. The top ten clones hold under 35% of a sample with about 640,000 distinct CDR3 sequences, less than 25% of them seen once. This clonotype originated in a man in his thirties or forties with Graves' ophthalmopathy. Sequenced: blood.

The CDR3 DNA reads as TGTGCCAGCAGCTTACATTTCTCGTGGGGAGAGAGAGATACGCAGTATTTT. Amino acids: CASSLHFSWGERDTQYF. V gene TRBV7-8 combines with J gene TRBJ2-3; D perhaps matches TRBD2 (5 bases). Germline CDR1 SGHVS, CDR2 FQNEAQ. The V end lost 2 bases, the J end lost 5 bases, and 20 bases lay between the germline ends. The CDR3 runs 17 residues.